A single T cell receptor beta chain is shown here with its context. Its antigen remains unidentified. The PCR ran on 60 Vbeta and 13 Jbeta primers. Here immunoSEQ multiplex PCR was the method, and the copy in TCRdb shows in-frame clones only, minus some. The repertoire holds 190,000 or so clones, with roughly 80% as singletons. CDR1 is MNHEY and CDR2 is SVGAGI in the germline V gene. The CDR3 spans 13 residues. Trimming took 8 bases from V and 7 from J, leaving 15 bases between them. The entry originates in a study of cytomegalovirus exposure and HLA in healthy donors. Study results and caveats: Reported performance of the classifier showed diagnosis of cytomegalovirus status with high specificity and sensitivity. A few CMV-associated chains proved CMV antigen-specific in vitro. A few V segments could not be told apart, such as TRBV6-2 and TRBV6-3, and were left out.

The source is a woman aged 50 to 60 in good health and CMV-seropositive. The sample comprised PBMCs. V usage is TRBV6-5 and J usage is TRBJ1-5; a possible D gene is TRBD1 (5 bases). In DNA form, the CDR3 reads TGTGCCAGCGGGAGGGGTAGGGAACAGCCCCAGCATTTT. Translation gives CASGRGREQPQHF.